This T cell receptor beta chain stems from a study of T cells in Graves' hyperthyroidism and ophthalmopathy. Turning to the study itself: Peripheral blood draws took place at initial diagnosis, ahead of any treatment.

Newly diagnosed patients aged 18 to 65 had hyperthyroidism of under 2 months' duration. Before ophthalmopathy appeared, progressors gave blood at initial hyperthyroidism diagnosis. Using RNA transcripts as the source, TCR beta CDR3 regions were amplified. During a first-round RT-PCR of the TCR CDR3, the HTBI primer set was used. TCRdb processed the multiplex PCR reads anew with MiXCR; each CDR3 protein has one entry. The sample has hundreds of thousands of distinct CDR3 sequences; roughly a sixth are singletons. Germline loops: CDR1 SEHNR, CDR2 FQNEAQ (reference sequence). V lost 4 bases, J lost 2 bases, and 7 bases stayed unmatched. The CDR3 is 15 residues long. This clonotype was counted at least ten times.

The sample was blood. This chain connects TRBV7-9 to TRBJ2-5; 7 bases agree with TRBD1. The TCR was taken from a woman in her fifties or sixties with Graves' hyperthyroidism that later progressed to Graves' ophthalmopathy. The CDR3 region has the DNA TGTGCCAGCAGCTCGCACGACAGGGAACAAGAGACCCAGTACTTC. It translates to CASSSHDREQETQYF.